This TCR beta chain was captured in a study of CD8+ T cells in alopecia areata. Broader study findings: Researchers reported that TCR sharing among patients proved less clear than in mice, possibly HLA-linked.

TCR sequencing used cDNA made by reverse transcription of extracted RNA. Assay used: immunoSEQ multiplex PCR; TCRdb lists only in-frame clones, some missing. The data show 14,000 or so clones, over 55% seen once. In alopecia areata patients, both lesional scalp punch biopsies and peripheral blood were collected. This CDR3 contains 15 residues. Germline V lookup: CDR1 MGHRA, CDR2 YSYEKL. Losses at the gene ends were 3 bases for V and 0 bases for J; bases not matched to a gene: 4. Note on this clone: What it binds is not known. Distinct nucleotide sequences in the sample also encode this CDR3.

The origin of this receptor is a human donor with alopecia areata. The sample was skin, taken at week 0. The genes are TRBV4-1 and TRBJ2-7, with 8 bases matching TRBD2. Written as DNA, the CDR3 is TGCGCCAGCAGCCATTGGCTAGCGGGCTCCTACGAGCAGTACTTC. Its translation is CASSHWLAGSYEQYF.